Each of the 17 T cell receptor beta chains below was sequenced from the same sample in a study of T cell responses to AZD1222 COVID-19 vaccine. Produced via immunoSEQ multiplex PCR; TCRdb's table is partial and in-frame only. The sample records about 140,000 clones, roughly nine tenths being singletons. Sequencing used peripheral blood, obtained 28 days after the second dose of the MenACWY control vaccine. These receptors all stem from an adult who received the MenACWY meningococcal vaccine as a control.

The chain's CDR3 is CATSDRSGLGQETQYF. CDR3 nucleotide sequence: TGTGCCACCAGTGATAGAAGCGGGTTAGGGCAAGAGACCCAGTACTTC. The chain combines TRBV24-1 with TRBJ2-5, with a possible D match to TRBD2 (6 bases). The germline V and J ends were trimmed by 3 bases and 2 bases, with 15 bases remaining between them. Germline V lookup: CDR1 KGHDR, CDR2 SFDVKD. The CDR3 spans 16 residues.

The gene calls are TRBV5-4 and TRBJ2-1, with TRBD2 identical over 11 bases. This CDR3 is 19 amino acids long. Germline CDR1 reads SGHNT; CDR2 reads YYREEE (reference sequence). V shed 4 bases, J shed 6 bases, and the junction held 18 bases outside the gene matches. This CDR3 reads CASSRSMSTSGNLINEQFF. The CDR3 DNA is TGTGCCAGCAGCCGTTCCATGTCGACTAGCGGGAATCTTATCAATGAGCAGTTCTTC.

Of note for this clone: One junction end does not reproduce the germline sequence, and a read error may be involved. This chain uses TRBV10-1 with TRBJ2-5; D is perhaps TRBD1 or TRBD2 (5 bases each). This CDR3 is built from 17 residues. CDR1 is WNHNN and CDR2 is SYGVQD in the germline V gene (reference sequence). The CDR3 reads CASTEGTPPMVAETQYF. CDR3 DNA: TGCGCCAGCACTGAGGGGACCCCACCCATGGTCGCGGAGACCCAGTACTTC.

The chain recombines TRBV7-2 with TRBJ1-5; D not resolved. The V and J ends lost 2 bases and 3 bases respectively, with 11 bases between them. CDR3 length equals 15 residues. Germline loops: CDR1 SGHTA, CDR2 FQGNSA. CDR3 bases: TGTGCCAGCAGCTTAACGGGTTCGAACAATCAGCCCCAGCATTTT. This translates into CASSLTGSNNQPQHF.

The chain employs TRBV11-3 and TRBJ1-6; D remains ambiguous. Trimming removed 1 base at V and 2 bases at J, with 9 bases between. CDR3 size: 16 residues. From germline, CDR1 is SGHNT and CDR2 YENEEA. In DNA form, the CDR3 reads TGTGCCAGCAGCTTAGGCAGGCTCCCCTATAATTCACCCCTCCACTTT. As protein: CASSLGRLPYNSPLHF.

J is TRBJ2-2 and V is TRBV5-1, with D possibly matching TRBD1 (6 bases). V shed 5 bases and J shed 2 bases, with 13 bases lying between them. CDR3 length: 15 residues. Germline V gene sequence: CDR1 SGHRS, CDR2 YFSETQ. CDR3 in amino acids: CASSPTGTNTGELFF. As DNA, the CDR3 is TGCGCCAGCAGTCCAACCGGGACAAACACCGGGGAGCTGTTTTTT.

The chain joins TRBV19 to TRBJ2-2, with D possibly being TRBD2 (5 bases). Per the germline V gene, CDR1 is LNHDA and CDR2 is SQIVND (reference sequence). The CDR3 runs 13 residues. Between the trimmed V and J ends, which lost 8 bases and 6 bases, there was a span of 13 bases. The DNA of the CDR3 is TGTGCCAGTTCCCCCGCCGGGGCCGGGGAGCTGTTTTTT. Translated, it gives CASSPAGAGELFF.

The chain has TRBV30 and TRBJ2-3, with a possible D match to TRBD1 (6 bases). Germline-derived CDR1 and CDR2 are GTSNPN and SVGIG (reference sequence). This CDR3 region has 12 residues. Trimming took 7 bases from V and 2 from J, leaving 10 bases between them. CDR3 nucleotides: TGTGCCTTCAGGACAGACACAGATACGCAGTATTTT. Translating gives CAFRTDTDTQYF. The variable domain in full, completed from reference TRBV30 and TRBJ2-3, reads SQTIHQWPATLVQPVGSPLSLECTVEGTSNPNLYWYRQAAGRGLQLLFYSVGIGQISSEVPQNLSASRPQDRQFILSSKKLLLSDSGFYLCAFRTDTDTQYFGPGTRLTVL.

The chain uses TRBV25-1 and TRBJ2-3; D ambiguous. V gave up 5 bases and J gave up 3 bases, with 6 bases separating them. CDR1 is MGHDK and CDR2 is SYGVNS in the germline V gene. This CDR3 is 12 amino acids long. The CDR3 sequence: CASSLETDTQYF. Here the CDR3 DNA reads TGTGCCAGCAGTTTGGAGACAGATACGCAGTATTTT.

The chain links TRBV7-2 to TRBJ2-5, with 9 bases matching TRBD1. J gave up 4 bases and V 2 bases, and 5 bases lay outside the gene matches. This CDR3 has 15 amino acids. Germline V CDR1 and CDR2: SGHTA, FQGNSA. CDR3 amino acids: CASSLRGQGRETQYF. CDR3 coding DNA: TGTGCCAGCAGCTTAAGGGGACAGGGTCGAGAGACCCAGTACTTC.

The rearrangement joins TRBV6-5 to TRBJ2-4, with D perhaps TRBD2 (6 bases). V lost 0 bases and J lost 0, with 9 bases in between. The germline V gene has CDR1 MNHEY and CDR2 SVGAGI. The length of the CDR3 is 16 residues. CDR3 nucleotides: TGTGCCAGCAGTTACTCAGGAGGGGTAGCCAAAAACATTCAGTACTTC. It specifies CASSYSGGVAKNIQYF.

This chain links TRBV14 with TRBJ2-3; D ambiguous. This CDR3 has 15 amino acids. The V and J ends lost 5 bases and 3 bases respectively, with 15 bases between them. Germline V gene lookup returns CDR1 SGHDN and CDR2 FVKESK. CDR3 nucleotide sequence: TGTGCCAGCAGCAGAAGCGCCCCCGGGACAGATACGCAGTATTTT. This translates into CASSRSAPGTDTQYF.

The rearrangement uses TRBV14 and TRBJ2-3; D uncertain. Germline CDR1 and CDR2: SGHDN and FVKESK. This CDR3 is 11 amino acids long. V lost 4 bases and J lost 4, with 3 bases in between. The CDR3 protein is CASSLADTQYF. CDR3 DNA: TGTGCCAGCAGCCTCGCAGATACGCAGTATTTT.

CDR3 protein: CASSVSGRDGELFF. The CDR3, as DNA: TGTGCCAGCAGCGTTAGCGGGAGGGACGGGGAGCTGTTTTTT. The V call is TRBV9, the J call TRBJ2-2, with TRBD2 matching 11 bases. This CDR3 has 14 amino acids. J was trimmed by 7 bases and V by 2 bases; bases with no gene match: 1. The V gene's germline CDR1 is SGDLS and CDR2 YYNGEE.

The chain employs TRBV18 and TRBJ1-5, with 8 bases that match TRBD1. CDR3 length: 14 residues. The V segment lost 5 bases and the J segment 3 bases; nucleotides outside the gene matches: 3. CDR1 is KGHSH and CDR2 is LQKENI in the germline V gene. The CDR3 nucleotides are TGTGCCAGCTCATCGACAGGGGACAATCAGCCCCAGCATTTT. Translated: CASSSTGDNQPQHF.

CDR3 sequence: CASSLQQETQYF. CDR3 DNA: TGTGCCAGCAGTTTACAGCAAGAGACCCAGTACTTC. This chain joins TRBV12-3 or TRBV12-4 and TRBJ2-5; D not certain. V was clipped by 2 bases and J by 2 bases, with 3 bases between them. The CDR3 runs to 12 residues.

The chain combines TRBV6-5 with TRBJ2-7; 9 nucleotides match TRBD1. This CDR3 spans 15 amino acids. V was clipped by 2 bases and J by 5 bases; unmatched bases: 7. Germline V gene data show CDR1 as MNHEY and CDR2 as SVGAGI. The CDR3 is CASSYERQGGHEQYF. As DNA, the CDR3 is TGTGCCAGCAGTTACGAGAGACAGGGGGGGCACGAGCAGTACTTC.